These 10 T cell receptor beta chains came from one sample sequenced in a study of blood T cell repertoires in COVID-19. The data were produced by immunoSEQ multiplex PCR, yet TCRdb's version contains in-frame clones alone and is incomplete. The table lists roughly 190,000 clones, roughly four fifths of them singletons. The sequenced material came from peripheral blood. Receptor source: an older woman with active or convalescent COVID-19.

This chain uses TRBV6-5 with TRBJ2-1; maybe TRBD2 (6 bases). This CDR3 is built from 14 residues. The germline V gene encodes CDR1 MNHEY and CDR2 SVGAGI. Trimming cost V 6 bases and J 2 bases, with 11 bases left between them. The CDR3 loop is CASRLTGAYNEQFF. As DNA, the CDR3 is TGTGCCAGCAGGTTGACGGGGGCCTACAATGAGCAGTTCTTC.

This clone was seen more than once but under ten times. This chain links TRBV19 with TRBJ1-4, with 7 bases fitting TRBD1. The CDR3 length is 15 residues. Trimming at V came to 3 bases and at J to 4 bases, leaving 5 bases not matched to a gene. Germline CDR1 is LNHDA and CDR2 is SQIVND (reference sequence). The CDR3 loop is CASSMRDRSNEKLFF. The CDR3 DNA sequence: TGTGCCAGTAGTATGAGGGACAGAAGTAATGAAAAACTGTTTTTT.

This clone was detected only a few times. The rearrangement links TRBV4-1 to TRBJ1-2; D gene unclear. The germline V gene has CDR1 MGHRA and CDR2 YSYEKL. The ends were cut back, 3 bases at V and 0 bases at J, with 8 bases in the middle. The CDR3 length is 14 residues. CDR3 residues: CASSQLPANYGYTF. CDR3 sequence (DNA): TGCGCCAGCAGCCAGCTCCCGGCTAACTATGGCTACACCTTC.

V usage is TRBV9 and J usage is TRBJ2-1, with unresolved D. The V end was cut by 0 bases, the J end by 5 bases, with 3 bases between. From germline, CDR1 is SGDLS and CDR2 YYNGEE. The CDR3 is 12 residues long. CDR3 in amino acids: CASSVANNEQFF. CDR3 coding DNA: TGTGCCAGCAGCGTAGCTAACAATGAGCAGTTCTTC.

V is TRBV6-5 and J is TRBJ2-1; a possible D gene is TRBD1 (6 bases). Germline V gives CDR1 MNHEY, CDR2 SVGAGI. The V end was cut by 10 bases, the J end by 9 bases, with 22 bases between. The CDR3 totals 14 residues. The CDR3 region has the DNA TGTGCCATCCTTTTTGAGGGTGGGGGCGGTGAGCAGTTCTTC. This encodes CAILFEGGGGEQFF.

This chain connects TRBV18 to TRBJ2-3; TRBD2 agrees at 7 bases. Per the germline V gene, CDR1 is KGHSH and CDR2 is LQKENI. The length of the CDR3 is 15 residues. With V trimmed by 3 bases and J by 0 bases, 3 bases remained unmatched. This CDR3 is CASSPQAGSTDTQYF. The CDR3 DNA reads TGTGCCAGCTCACCTCAAGCGGGGAGCACAGATACGCAGTATTTT.

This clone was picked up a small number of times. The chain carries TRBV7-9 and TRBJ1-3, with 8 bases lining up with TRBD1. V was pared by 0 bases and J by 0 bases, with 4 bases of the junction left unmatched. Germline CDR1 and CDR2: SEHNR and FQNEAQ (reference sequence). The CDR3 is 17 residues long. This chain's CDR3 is CASSLATGASSGNTIYF. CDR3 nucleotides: TGTGCCAGCAGCTTAGCGACAGGGGCCAGCTCTGGAAACACCATATATTTT.

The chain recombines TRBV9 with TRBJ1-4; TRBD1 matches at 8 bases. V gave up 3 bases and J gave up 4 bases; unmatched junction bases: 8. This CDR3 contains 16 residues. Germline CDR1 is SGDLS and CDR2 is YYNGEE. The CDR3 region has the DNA TGTGCCAGCAGCGCCGACGGACAGGGTCTTAATGAAAAACTGTTTTTT. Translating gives CASSADGQGLNEKLFF.

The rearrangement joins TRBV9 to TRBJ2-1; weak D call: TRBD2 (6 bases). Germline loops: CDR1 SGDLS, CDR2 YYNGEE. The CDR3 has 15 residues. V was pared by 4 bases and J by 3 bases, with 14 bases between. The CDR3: CASSLDYSNYNEQFF. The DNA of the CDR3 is TGTGCCAGCAGCCTGGACTACTCCAACTACAATGAGCAGTTCTTC.

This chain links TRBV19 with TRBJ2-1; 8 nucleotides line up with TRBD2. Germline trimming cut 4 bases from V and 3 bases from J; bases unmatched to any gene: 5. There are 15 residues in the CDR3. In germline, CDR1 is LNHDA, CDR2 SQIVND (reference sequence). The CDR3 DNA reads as TGTGCCAGTAGTAAGACTAGCGTCCTCTACAATGAGCAGTTCTTC. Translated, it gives CASSKTSVLYNEQFF.